This note documents a single TCR beta chain sequence. This sample was taken from a study of sequential checkpoint blockade in melanoma. Study details: First-line arms were nivolumab then ipilimumab, or the reverse, randomized 1:1. Both treatment sequences were followed by maintenance nivolumab.

Noted treatment: randomized to nivolumab then ipilimumab (arm A) or the reverse (arm B). Patients had received no earlier DNA-damaging chemotherapy. PBMC sorting kept live CD3+CD8+ cells without CD19 or CD56. The CDR3 loop spans 13 amino acids. V trimming: 4 bases; J trimming: 3 bases; junction bases outside the gene matches: 2. CDR1 and CDR2 (germline): PRHDT, FYEKMQ (reference sequence). Produced via immunoSEQ multiplex PCR; TCRdb's table is partial and in-frame only. The sample contains approximately 10,000 clones, roughly four fifths of which appear only once. This specimen was CD8+ T cells sorted from blood (inferred from file names), taken from a patient given nivolumab and ipilimumab in sequence. This receptor was taken from a human donor with melanoma. The V call is TRBV13, the J call TRBJ2-7; TRBD1 agrees at 8 bases. The CDR3 DNA is TGTGCCAGCAGCTCGACAGGGGACTACGAGCAGTACTTC. Its translation is CASSSTGDYEQYF.